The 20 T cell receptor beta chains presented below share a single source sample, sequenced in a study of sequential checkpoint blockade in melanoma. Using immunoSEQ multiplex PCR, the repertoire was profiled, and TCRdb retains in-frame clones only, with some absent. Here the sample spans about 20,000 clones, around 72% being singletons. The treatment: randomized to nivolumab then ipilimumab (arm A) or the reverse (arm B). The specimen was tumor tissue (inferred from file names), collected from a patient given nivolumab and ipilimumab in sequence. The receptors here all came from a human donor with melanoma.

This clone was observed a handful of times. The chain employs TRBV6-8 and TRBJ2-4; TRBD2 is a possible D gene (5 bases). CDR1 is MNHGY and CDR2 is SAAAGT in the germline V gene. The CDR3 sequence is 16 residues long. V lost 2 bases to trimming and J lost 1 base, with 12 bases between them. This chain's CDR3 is CASSYISGGAKNIQYF. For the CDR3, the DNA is TGTGCCAGCAGTTACATCAGCGGTGGGGCCAAAAACATTCAGTACTTC.

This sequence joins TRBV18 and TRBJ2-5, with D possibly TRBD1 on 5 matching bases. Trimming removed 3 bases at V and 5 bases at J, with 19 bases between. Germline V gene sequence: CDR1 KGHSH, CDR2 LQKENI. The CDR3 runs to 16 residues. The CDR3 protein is CASSPKGQGASETQYF. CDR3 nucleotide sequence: TGTGCCAGCTCACCTAAGGGCCAAGGGGCTTCGGAGACCCAGTACTTC. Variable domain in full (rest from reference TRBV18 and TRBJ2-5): NAGVMQNPRHLVRRRGQEARLRCSPMKGHSHVYWYRQLPEEGLKFMVYLQKENIIDESGMPKERFSAEFPKEGPSILRIQQVVRGDSAAYFCASSPKGQGASETQYFGPGTRLLVL.

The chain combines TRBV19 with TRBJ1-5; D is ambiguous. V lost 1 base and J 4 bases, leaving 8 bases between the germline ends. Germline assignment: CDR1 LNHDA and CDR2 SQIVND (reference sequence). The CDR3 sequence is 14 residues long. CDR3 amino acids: CASSIARENQPQHF. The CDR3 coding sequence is TGTGCCAGTAGTATAGCCCGAGAAAATCAGCCCCAGCATTTT.

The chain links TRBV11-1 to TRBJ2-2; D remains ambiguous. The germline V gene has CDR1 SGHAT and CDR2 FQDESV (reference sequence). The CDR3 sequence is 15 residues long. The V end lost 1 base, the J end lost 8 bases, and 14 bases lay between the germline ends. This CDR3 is CASSLGDPGLGELFF. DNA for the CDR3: TGTGCCAGCAGCTTAGGGGATCCCGGCTTGGGGGAGCTGTTTTTT.

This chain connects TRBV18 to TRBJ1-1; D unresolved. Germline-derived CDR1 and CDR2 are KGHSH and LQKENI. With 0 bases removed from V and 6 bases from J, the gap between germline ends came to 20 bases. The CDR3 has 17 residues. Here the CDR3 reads CASSPPTGSQSSSEAFF. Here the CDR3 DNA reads TGTGCCAGCTCACCACCGACCGGCAGTCAAAGTTCGTCTGAAGCTTTCTTT.

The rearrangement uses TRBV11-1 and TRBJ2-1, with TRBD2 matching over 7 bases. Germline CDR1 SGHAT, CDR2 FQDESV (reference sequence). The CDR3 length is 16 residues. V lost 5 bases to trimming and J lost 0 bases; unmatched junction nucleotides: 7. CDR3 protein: CASSPLRGSSYNEQFF. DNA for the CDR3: TGTGCCAGCAGCCCCCTTCGCGGGAGCTCCTACAATGAGCAGTTCTTC.

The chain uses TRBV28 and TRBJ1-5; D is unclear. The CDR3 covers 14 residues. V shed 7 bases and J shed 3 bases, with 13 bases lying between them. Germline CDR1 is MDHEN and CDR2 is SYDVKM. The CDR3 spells CASNPGLSNQPQHF. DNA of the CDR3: TGTGCCAGCAACCCTGGGCTTTCCAATCAGCCCCAGCATTTT.

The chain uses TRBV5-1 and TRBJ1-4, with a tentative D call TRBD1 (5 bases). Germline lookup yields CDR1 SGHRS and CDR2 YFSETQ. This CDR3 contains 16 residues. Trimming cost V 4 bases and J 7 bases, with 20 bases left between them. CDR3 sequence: CASSVGTGTQGEKLFF. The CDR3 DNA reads TGCGCCAGCAGCGTGGGTACCGGGACCCAGGGTGAAAAACTGTTTTTT.

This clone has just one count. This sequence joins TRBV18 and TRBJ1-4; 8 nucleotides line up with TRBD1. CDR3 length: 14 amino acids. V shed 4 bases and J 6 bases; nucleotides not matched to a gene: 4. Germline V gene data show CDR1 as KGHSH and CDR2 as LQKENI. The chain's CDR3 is CASSRQGFDEKLFF. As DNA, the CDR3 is TGTGCCAGCTCACGACAGGGGTTCGATGAAAAACTGTTTTTT.

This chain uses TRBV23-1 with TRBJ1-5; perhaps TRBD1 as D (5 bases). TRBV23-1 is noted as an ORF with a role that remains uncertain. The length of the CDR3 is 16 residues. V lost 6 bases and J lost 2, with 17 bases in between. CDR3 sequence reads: CASSFRGLVGNQPQHF. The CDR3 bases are TGCGCCAGCAGCTTCCGGGGGTTGGTTGGCAATCAGCCCCAGCATTTT.

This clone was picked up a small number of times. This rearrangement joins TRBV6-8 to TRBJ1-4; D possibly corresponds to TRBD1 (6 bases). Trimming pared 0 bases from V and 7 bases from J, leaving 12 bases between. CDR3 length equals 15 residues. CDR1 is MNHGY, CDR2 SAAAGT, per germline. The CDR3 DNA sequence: TGTGCCAGCAGTTACTCGTCAGGGGCGGGTGAAAAACTGTTTTTT. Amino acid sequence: CASSYSSGAGEKLFF.

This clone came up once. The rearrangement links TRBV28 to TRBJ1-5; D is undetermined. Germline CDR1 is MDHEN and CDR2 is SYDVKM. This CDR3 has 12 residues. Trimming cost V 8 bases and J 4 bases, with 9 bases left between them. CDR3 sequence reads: CASRLGNQPQHF. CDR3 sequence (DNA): TGTGCCAGCCGGCTAGGAAATCAGCCCCAGCATTTT.

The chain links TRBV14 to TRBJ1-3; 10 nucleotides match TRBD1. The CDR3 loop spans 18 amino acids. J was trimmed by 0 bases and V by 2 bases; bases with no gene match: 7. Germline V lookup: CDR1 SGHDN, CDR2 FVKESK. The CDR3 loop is CASSQIPWTGGSGNTIYF. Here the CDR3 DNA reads TGTGCCAGCAGCCAAATACCGTGGACAGGGGGCTCTGGAAACACCATATATTTT.

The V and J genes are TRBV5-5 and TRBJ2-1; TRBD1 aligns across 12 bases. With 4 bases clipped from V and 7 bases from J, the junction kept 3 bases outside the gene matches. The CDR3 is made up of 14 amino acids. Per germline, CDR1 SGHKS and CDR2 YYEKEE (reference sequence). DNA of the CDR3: TGTGCCAGCAGCCGGGACAGGGGGCGAAATGAGCAGTTCTTC. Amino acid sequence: CASSRDRGRNEQFF. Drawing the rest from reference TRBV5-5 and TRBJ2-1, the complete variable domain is DAGVTQSPTHLIKTRGQQVTLRCSPISGHKSVSWYQQVLGQGPQFIFQYYEKEERGRGNFPDRFSARQFPNYSSELNVNALLLGDSALYLCASSRDRGRNEQFFGPGTRLTVL.

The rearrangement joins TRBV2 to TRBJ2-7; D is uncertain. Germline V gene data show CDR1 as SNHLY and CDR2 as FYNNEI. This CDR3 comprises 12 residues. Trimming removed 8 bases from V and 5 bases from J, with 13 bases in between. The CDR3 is CASSVFVHEQYF. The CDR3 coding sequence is TGTGCCAGCTCCGTTTTCGTCCACGAGCAGTACTTC.

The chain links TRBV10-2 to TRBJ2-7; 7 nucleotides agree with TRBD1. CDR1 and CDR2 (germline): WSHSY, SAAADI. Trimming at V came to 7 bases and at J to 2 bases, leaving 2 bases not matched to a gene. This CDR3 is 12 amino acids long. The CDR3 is CASTDRAYEQYF. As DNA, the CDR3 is TGCGCCAGCACTGACAGGGCCTACGAGCAGTACTTC.

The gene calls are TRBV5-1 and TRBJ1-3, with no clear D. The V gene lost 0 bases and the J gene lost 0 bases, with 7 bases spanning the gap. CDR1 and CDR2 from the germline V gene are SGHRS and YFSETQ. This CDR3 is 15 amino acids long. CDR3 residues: CASSLVAGSGNTIYF. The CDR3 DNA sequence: TGCGCCAGCAGCTTGGTGGCAGGCTCTGGAAACACCATATATTTT.

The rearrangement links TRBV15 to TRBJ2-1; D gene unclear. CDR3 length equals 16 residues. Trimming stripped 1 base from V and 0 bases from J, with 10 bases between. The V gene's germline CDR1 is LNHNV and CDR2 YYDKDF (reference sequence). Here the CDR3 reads CATSRAAPSSYNEQFF. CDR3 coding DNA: TGTGCCACCAGCAGAGCCGCCCCCAGCTCCTACAATGAGCAGTTCTTC.

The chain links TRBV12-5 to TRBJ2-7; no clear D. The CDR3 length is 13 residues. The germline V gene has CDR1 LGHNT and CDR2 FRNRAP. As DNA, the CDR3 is TGTGCCAGCATGCCGAAGCAGTCCAACGAGCAGTACTTC. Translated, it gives CASMPKQSNEQYF. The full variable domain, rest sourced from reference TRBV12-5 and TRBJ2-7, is DARVTQTPRHKVTEMGQEVTMRCQPILGHNTVFWYRQTMMQGLELLAYFRNRAPLDDSGMPKDRFSAEMPDATLATLKIQPSEPRDSAVYFCASMPKQSNEQYFGPGTRLTVT.

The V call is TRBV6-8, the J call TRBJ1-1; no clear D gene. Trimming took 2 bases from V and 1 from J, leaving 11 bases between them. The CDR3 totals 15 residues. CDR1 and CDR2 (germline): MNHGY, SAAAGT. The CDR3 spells CASSYDLTGNTEAFF. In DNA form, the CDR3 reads TGTGCCAGCAGTTACGATCTGACGGGGAACACTGAAGCTTTCTTT.